Below are 15 T cell receptor beta chains sequenced from a single sample in a study of T cell changes during pregnancy in multiple sclerosis. The method was immunoSEQ multiplex PCR; TCRdb's version includes in-frame clones alone and lacks a portion of them. The sample records around 40,000 clones, approximately 90% being singletons. The sample consisted of CD4+ T cells from peripheral blood mononuclear cells, taken in the first trimester of pregnancy. These receptors came from a female donor in good health, enrolled as a control in a pregnancy study.

V usage is TRBV10-3 and J usage is TRBJ1-5, with 7 bases identical to TRBD1. Germline V gene sequence: CDR1 ENHRY, CDR2 SYGVKD. V lost 1 base, J lost 0 bases, and 6 bases stayed unmatched. The CDR3 length is 17 residues. The CDR3 DNA is TGTGCCATCAGTGAGTGGAAGGGGGCTGGTAGCAATCAGCCCCAGCATTTT. Encoded protein: CAISEWKGAGSNQPQHF.

CDR3 sequence (DNA): TGTGCCAGCAGCTTCTACCCGGGAGGGGACGAGCAGTACTTC. Encoded protein: CASSFYPGGDEQYF. This chain joins TRBV6-5 and TRBJ2-7, with TRBD2 identical over 8 bases. Germline V gene sequence: CDR1 MNHEY, CDR2 SVGAGI. The CDR3 has 14 residues. V lost 6 bases, J lost 5 bases, and 9 bases stayed unmatched.

This clone is a singleton in its sample. The rearrangement links TRBV18 to TRBJ2-7, with TRBD1 identical over 7 bases. V was pared by 0 bases and J by 1 base, with 12 bases of the junction left unmatched. Germline-derived CDR1 and CDR2 are KGHSH and LQKENI. The CDR3 consists of 18 residues. The CDR3: CASSPPKPLGTDSYEQYF. The CDR3 region has the DNA TGTGCCAGCTCACCACCAAAACCCTTAGGGACAGATTCCTACGAGCAGTACTTC.

V gene TRBV5-6 combines with J gene TRBJ2-7; 9 bases are a match to TRBD1. V was pared by 2 bases and J by 3 bases, with 6 bases of the junction left unmatched. CDR3 length equals 15 residues. Germline lookup yields CDR1 SGHDT and CDR2 YYEEEE. This chain's CDR3 is CASSFRGQGFYEQYF. DNA for the CDR3: TGTGCCAGCAGCTTTCGGGGACAGGGATTCTACGAGCAGTACTTC.

The chain combines TRBV5-1 with TRBJ2-4; 7 bases agree with TRBD2. The CDR3 sequence is 16 residues long. Unmatched junction bases numbered 5, after V lost 1 base and J lost 1 base. CDR1 is SGHRS, CDR2 YFSETQ, per germline. The DNA for the CDR3 is TGCGCCAGCAGCTTGTCGGGGGGTGGTGCCAAAAACATTCAGTACTTC. Amino acid sequence: CASSLSGGGAKNIQYF.

CDR3 sequence reads: CATRDREETQYF. CDR3 nucleotide sequence: TGTGCCACAAGGGACAGGGAGGAGACCCAGTACTTC. The chain links TRBV19 to TRBJ2-5; 9 bases align to TRBD1. V shed 10 bases and J 5 bases; nucleotides not matched to a gene: 5. The CDR3 sequence is 12 residues long. CDR1 LNHDA and CDR2 SQIVND come from the germline V gene (reference sequence).

The gene calls are TRBV28 and TRBJ1-5, with a weak D call TRBD1 (6 bases). The CDR3 extends over 15 amino acids. V lost 7 bases and J 7 bases, leaving 20 bases between the germline ends. In germline, CDR1 is MDHEN, CDR2 SYDVKM. The CDR3, as DNA: TGTGCCAGCACCAAAGGGGGGGGAGGAAAGCAGCCCCAGCATTTT. This sequence encodes CASTKGGGGKQPQHF. The full variable domain, in which reference TRBV28 and TRBJ1-5 provide the parts outside the CDR3, is DVKVTQSSRYLVKRTGEKVFLECVQDMDHENMFWYRQDPGLGLRLIYFSYDVKMKEKGDIPEGYSVSREKKERFSLILESASTNQTSMYLCASTKGGGGKQPQHFGDGTRLSIL.

The chain couples TRBV9 to TRBJ2-5, with D possibly TRBD1 on 6 matching bases. The CDR3 has 13 residues. Germline V CDR1 and CDR2: SGDLS, YYNGEE. V gave up 1 base and J gave up 5 bases, with 9 bases separating them. The CDR3 nucleotides read TGTGCCAGCAGCGTAAACAGGGAGGAGACCCAGTACTTC. Translating gives CASSVNREETQYF.

V usage is TRBV7-9 and J usage is TRBJ2-3; 7 bases line up with TRBD2. V shed 1 base and J 1 base; nucleotides not matched to a gene: 2. The germline CDR1 and CDR2 sequences are SEHNR and FQNEAQ (reference sequence). CDR3 length equals 15 residues. Here the CDR3 reads CASSLGAGGTDTQYF. The CDR3 region has the DNA TGTGCCAGCAGCTTAGGGGCGGGGGGCACAGATACGCAGTATTTT. The whole variable domain, remainder taken from reference TRBV7-9 and TRBJ2-3, is DTGVSQNPRHKITKRGQNVTFRCDPISEHNRLYWYRQTLGQGPEFLTYFQNEAQLEKSRLLSDRFSAERPKGSFSTLEIQRTEQGDSAMYLCASSLGAGGTDTQYFGPGTRLTVL.

Note on this clone: Other DNA sequences of this sample code for an identical CDR3. The chain uses TRBV11-1 and TRBJ1-2; TRBD1 matches 7 bases. CDR1 and CDR2 (germline): SGHAT, FQDESV (reference sequence). J gave up 5 bases and V 5 bases, and 5 bases lay outside the gene matches. The CDR3 loop spans 13 amino acids. The CDR3 bases are TGTGCCAGCAGCGGGGACAGTTTATATGGCTACACCTTC. Protein sequence: CASSGDSLYGYTF.

The chain uses TRBV2 and TRBJ1-2; a possible D gene is TRBD1 (5 bases). The CDR3 runs to 14 residues. CDR1 SNHLY and CDR2 FYNNEI come from the germline V gene. Deletions cut 6 bases from V and 0 bases from J, with 11 bases between. The CDR3 spells CASRSRGSNYGYTF. The CDR3 nucleotides are TGTGCCAGCAGGTCTAGGGGCTCTAACTATGGCTACACCTTC.

This chain connects TRBV2 to TRBJ1-2, with D unclear. V lost 0 bases, J lost 6 bases, and 11 bases lay in between. The CDR3 contains 14 residues. Germline V gene data show CDR1 as SNHLY and CDR2 as FYNNEI. CDR3 bases: TGTGCCAGCAGTGAAGCGACCAGGTTGGATGGCTACACCTTC. It is translated as CASSEATRLDGYTF.

As DNA, the CDR3 is TGTGCCAGCAACCCGGACAGGGCGGTTACTAGGGGGGCCAAGAATGAGCAGTTCTTC. Amino acids: CASNPDRAVTRGAKNEQFF. The V and J genes are TRBV2 and TRBJ2-1, with TRBD1 identical over 8 bases. The CDR3 has 19 amino acids. J gave up 7 bases and V 7 bases, and 24 bases lay outside the gene matches. Germline values: CDR1 SNHLY, CDR2 FYNNEI.

The chain has TRBV7-2 and TRBJ2-4; 10 positions match TRBD2. The CDR3 sequence is 18 residues long. CDR1 is SGHTA, CDR2 FQGNSA, per germline. Germline trimming cut 4 bases from V and 9 bases from J; bases unmatched to any gene: 18. The CDR3 sequence: CASSYRRVAGGPASIQYF. The CDR3 bases are TGTGCCAGCAGCTACCGTAGAGTAGCGGGGGGCCCTGCCTCCATTCAGTACTTC.

The chain joins TRBV7-9 to TRBJ2-5, with D unresolved. The V and J ends lost 2 bases and 2 bases respectively, with 9 bases between them. The CDR3 is made up of 14 amino acids. Germline CDR1 reads SEHNR; CDR2 reads FQNEAQ (reference sequence). The CDR3 reads CASSLLSPQETQYF. CDR3 in DNA: TGTGCCAGCAGCTTATTGTCCCCGCAAGAGACCCAGTACTTC.